The T cell receptor beta chain described here comes from a study of blood T cell repertoires in COVID-19. There are 13 residues in the CDR3. CDR1 is LGHDT and CDR2 is YNNKEL in the germline V gene (reference sequence). Trimming left V 3 bases short and J 7 bases short, with 12 bases between. In Cohort 3, a recovered donor had either two negative PCRs, clearance, or symptom resolution. As originally analysed: Counts of nucleated cells, estimated from reference gene primer amplification, were obtained. Only in-frame clones appear in the TCRdb table, and some are missing; sequencing was by immunoSEQ multiplex PCR. V and J calls and clone size are as listed in that table; D and trimming were resolved from the DNA. Of approximately 230,000 clones listed, around 86% are singletons.

Sequenced sample: PBMCs or T cells enriched from blood (not recorded which). The sequence derives from a man aged 35 to 55 who had recovered from COVID-19. V and J are TRBV3-1 (or the pseudogene TRBV3-2) and TRBJ1-2; perhaps TRBD1 as D (6 bases). The CDR3 nucleotides are TGTGCCAGCAGCCAGGGGGCGAGTGGTGGCTACACCTTC. Amino acids: CASSQGASGGYTF.